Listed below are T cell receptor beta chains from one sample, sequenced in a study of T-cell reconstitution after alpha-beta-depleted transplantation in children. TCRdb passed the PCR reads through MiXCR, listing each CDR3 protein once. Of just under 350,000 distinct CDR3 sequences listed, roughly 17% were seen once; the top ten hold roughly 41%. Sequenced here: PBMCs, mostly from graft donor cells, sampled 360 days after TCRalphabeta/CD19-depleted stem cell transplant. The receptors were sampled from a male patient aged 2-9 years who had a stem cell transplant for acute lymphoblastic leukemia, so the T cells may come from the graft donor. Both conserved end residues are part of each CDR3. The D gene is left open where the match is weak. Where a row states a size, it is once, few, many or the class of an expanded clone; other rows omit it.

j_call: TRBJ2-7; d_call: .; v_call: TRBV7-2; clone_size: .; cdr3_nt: TGTGCCAGCAGCTTATCCAGGCCAGCCGGGGAGCAGTACTTC; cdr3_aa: CASSLSRPAGEQYF
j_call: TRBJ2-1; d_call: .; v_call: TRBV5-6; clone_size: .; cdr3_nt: TGTGCCAGCAGCTGGAGGCAGGTTAGCTCCTACAATGAGCAGTTCTTC; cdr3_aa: CASSWRQVSSYNEQFF
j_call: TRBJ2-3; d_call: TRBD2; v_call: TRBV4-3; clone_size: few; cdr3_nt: TGCGCCAGCAGCCACCTTAGCGGGACCACAGATACGCAGTATTTT; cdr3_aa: CASSHLSGTTDTQYF
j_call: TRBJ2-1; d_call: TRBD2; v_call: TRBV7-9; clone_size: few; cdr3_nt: TGTGCCAGCAGCTCTAGCGGGAGTCGGGCTGAGCAGTTCTTC; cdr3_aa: CASSSSGSRAEQFF
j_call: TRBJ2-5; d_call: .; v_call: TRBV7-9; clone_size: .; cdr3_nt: TGTGCCAGCAGCCTCCGGGGGACAGACCAAGAGACCCAGTACTTC; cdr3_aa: CASSLRGTDQETQYF
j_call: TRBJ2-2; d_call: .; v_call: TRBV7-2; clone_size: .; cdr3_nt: TGTGCCAGCAGCGCAAGACAGTTCCTGCGGAACACCGGGGAGCTGTTTTTT; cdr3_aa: CASSARQFLRNTGELFF
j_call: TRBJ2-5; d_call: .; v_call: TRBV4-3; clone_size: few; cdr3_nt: TGCGCCAGCAGCCAAGTACCGGGAGTGCAAGAGACCCAGTACTTC; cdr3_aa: CASSQVPGVQETQYF
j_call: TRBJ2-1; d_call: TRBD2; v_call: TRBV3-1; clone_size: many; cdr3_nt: TGTGCCAGCAGCCTGAGCGGGAGGGTCTACAATGAGCAGTTCTTC; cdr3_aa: CASSLSGRVYNEQFF
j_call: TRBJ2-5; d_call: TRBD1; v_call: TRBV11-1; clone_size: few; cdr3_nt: TGTGCCAGCAGTTCCGAGACAGGGTTAAGGACCCAGTACTTC; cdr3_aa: CASSSETGLRTQYF
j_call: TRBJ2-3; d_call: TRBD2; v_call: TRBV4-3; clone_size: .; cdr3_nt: TGCGCCAGCAGCCAAGCAGGGAGGGCTGCAGATACGCAGTATTTT; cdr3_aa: CASSQAGRAADTQYF
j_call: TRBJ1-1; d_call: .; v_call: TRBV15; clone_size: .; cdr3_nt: TGTGCCACCAGCCCCGAGTGGGGTCTGAACACTGAAGCTTTCTTT; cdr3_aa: CATSPEWGLNTEAFF
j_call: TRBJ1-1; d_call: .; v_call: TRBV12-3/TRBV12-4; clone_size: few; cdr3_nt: TGTGCCAGCATTCCGGGATCGCTGAACACTGAAGCTTTCTTT; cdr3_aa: CASIPGSLNTEAFF
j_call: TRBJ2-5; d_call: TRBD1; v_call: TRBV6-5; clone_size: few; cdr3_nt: TGTGCCAGCAGTTACACCTACAGGGGGCCTCAAGAGACCCAGTACTTC; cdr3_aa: CASSYTYRGPQETQYF
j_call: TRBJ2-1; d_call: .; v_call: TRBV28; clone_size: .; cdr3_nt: TGTGCCAGCAGCCAACCCTGGACAGCTAGCAATGAGCAGTTCTTC; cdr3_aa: CASSQPWTASNEQFF
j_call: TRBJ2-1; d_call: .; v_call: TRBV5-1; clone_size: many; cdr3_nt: TGCGCCAGCAGCATCTCCGCTCAGAGCTCCTACAATGAGCAGTTCTTC; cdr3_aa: CASSISAQSSYNEQFF
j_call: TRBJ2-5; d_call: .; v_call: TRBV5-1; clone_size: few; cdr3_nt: TGCGCCAGCAGCTCGGGGACTCCATGGGGGACCCAGTACTTC; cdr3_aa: CASSSGTPWGTQYF
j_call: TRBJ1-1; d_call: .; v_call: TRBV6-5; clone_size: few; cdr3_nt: TGTGCCAGTGGTGCCACTGAAGCTTTCTTT; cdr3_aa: CASGATEAFF
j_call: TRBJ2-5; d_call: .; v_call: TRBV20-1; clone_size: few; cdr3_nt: TGCAGTGCTAGCACCACAGGAGAGACCCAGTACTTC; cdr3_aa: CSASTTGETQYF
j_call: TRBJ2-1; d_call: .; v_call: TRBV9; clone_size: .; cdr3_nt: TGTGCCAGCAGCGGTCCGTGGGAGAGCTCCTACAATGAGCAGTTCTTC; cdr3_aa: CASSGPWESSYNEQFF